One T cell receptor (beta chain) is described in this entry. Its antigen is still unknown. No base quality values were provided; no much bigger clone lies one nucleotide off. As encoded in the germline V gene, CDR1 is MGHDK while CDR2 is SYGVNS. There are 15 amino acids in the CDR3, from cysteine to phenylalanine inclusive. Only the CDR3 DNA stays, 45 bases, in frame from base 1. V ends up 2 bases short and J 5 bases short, with an unmatched junction base count of 8. In total, approximately 690 healthy bone marrow donors made up the cohort. At the time of sampling, all cohort members were nominally healthy, though unrecorded immune exposures were likely present. The donor tested CMV seropositive and was one of the 289 seropositive cohort members. A peripheral blood sample was provided by each donor, and peripheral blood mononuclear cells were used for TCR beta sequencing. Genomic DNA was extracted from the blood cell samples with the Qiagen DNeasy Blood Extraction Kit.

The sample originates from a study of cytomegalovirus exposure and HLA in healthy donors (dated by TCRdb to the late 2010s). For the study in its entirety: According to an earlier analysis of around 600 of the donors, 150 million to 200 million T cells yielded 120 million or so unique TCR beta sequences and 276 Gb of sequence data. In an earlier analysis of 587 of the donors, high-throughput TCR beta sequencing was used to judge whether each TCR beta V gene segment behaved as functional or pseudogenic. All discovery cohort repertoires had been generated using a single sequencing platform. About 320 gigabases of sequencing data and roughly 90 million unique TCR sequences were included in an early release covering about 700 HLA-typed donors. Donor age, sex, ethnicity and CMV serostatus were compiled alongside the repertoire data. The study was designed to test whether signatures of past pathogen exposure could be identified by cataloging public T cell receptors. Typing coverage varied by locus: roughly 620-630 donors for A, B, C, DRB1 and DQB1; more than 500 for DQA1; more than 600 for DPA1; 450 to 480 for DPB1. HLA typing included class I and class II loci at four-digit resolution. About 5 DR-DQ haplotypes were handled as single units for association and clustering, since linkage in the cohort was strong. The study profiled the T cell repertoires of 550 to 700 subjects by immunosequencing and related them to cytomegalovirus serostatus. Along with the roughly 670-subject first cohort, a separate validation cohort of about 110 different subjects was used. A later analysis re-analyzed previously published TCR beta repertoires from roughly 690 donors and added high-resolution HLA genotyping to study TCR occurrence patterns. High-throughput TCR immunosequencing, statistical association of individual TCRs with disease status, and machine learning were combined to predict cytomegalovirus infection status. The genetic ancestry cluster associated with self-reported Caucasian donors included 81% of the 350 to 500 genotyped donors. A later genetic analysis used genome-wide SNP genotypes for about 60% of the roughly 670 donors, treating that subset as a discovery cohort. Across 398 genotyped donors of the cohort, an average of about 240,000 unique TCR beta nucleotide sequences per donor were sequenced, and roughly a sixth of those sequences were non-productive. Rather than using new phenotypic data, the later analysis identified candidate immune exposures from TCR beta sequences and from how often those sequences occurred across donors. Study-wide conclusions, independent of this receptor: A later analysis reported that several top co-occurrence clusters appeared linked to parvovirus B19, influenza, CMV and Epstein-Barr virus. In an earlier analysis of approximately 590 of the donors, most TCR beta V segments appeared in productive rearrangements about 87% or about 30% of the time, broadly matching IMGT annotations. In a later analysis, most CMV-associated TCR beta chains were found to appear HLA-restricted, with HLA associations seemingly driven largely by CMV exposure. In a later analysis, about 17,000 TCR beta sequences were associated with specific HLA alleles at a false discovery rate of 0.05. In a later analysis, HLA-associated TCR beta chains showed more clonal expansion and lower generation probabilities than non-associated chains that were equally common. Compared with the 666-donor mean, donors in an Asian-associated ancestry cluster had fewer N-insertions in productive TCRs, according to a later genetic analysis. The classifier was reported to diagnose cytomegalovirus status with high specificity and sensitivity in both the original and validation cohorts. A later analysis found that TCR association rates varied across HLA loci, with DRB1 alleles showing the most associated TCRs and HLA-C alleles the fewest. Sequencing depth was assumed to be roughly uniform across donors in the presence/absence analyses, though that assumption may not hold. Because HLA typing was unavailable for some donors at each locus, only the typed subset was used in association tests. The sequencing pipeline was judged likely to have produced a cluster of highly shared sequence variants as a technical artifact. V-gene and J-gene trimming of TCR beta chains was associated with a missense DCLRE1C variant in a later genetic analysis, and the association was replicated in an independent cohort. In the study, around 150 TCR beta chains were listed as associated with cytomegalovirus. Across donors, most TCR sequences were observed very rarely, whereas some public TCRs were present in many individuals. This cohort had only TCR beta chains sequenced, and the lack of alpha or paired-chain data limited which features could be detected. When HLA alleles, especially DR and DQ, strongly co-occurred, attributing TCR associations to individual alleles was difficult. Immune exposure information for the cohort was limited to CMV serostatus. Some IMGT-functional V segments, including TRBV6-2 and TRBV6-3, could not be told apart with the 87-base-pair reads, so those segments were excluded. Linkage disequilibrium might explain the correlated functional status among segregating V segments, but an unknown experimental factor could not be ruled out. Three of the identified cytomegalovirus-associated TCR beta chains were confirmed in vitro to be specific for cytomegalovirus antigens. The authors suggested that the approach could potentially be generalized to other disease states and immunological phenotypes. A further reported finding was that TCR beta sequences accurately predicted the HLA-A and HLA-B alleles for most subjects in the first cohort. Because counts were too low, roughly 17 rarely observed V segments, including chromosome 9 orphons, were left out of the earlier analysis of about 620 of the donors.

Libraries were built with the immunoSEQ multiplex PCR assay. For the multiplex PCR, a mixture combining 60 forward primers for TCR Vbeta segments and 13 reverse primers for TCR Jbeta segments was used. A multiplex PCR assay on genomic DNA amplified the CDR3 region of rearranged TCR beta genes. The Illumina HiSeq System was used to sequence the amplified TCR beta libraries as 87-base-pair reads. The original pipeline was this. In a later analysis, tens of millions of unique TCR beta chains were counted across the 650 to 700 repertoires, and about 9.9 million of these chains were shared by at least two donors. To remove PCR and sequencing errors, raw reads were error-corrected and collapsed into unique sequences using a nearest-neighbor algorithm that merged closely related sequences. CDR3 sequences were aligned to IMGT reference sequences to assign V, D and J gene segments. For a sequence to be retained, at least a six-nucleotide match to both a V gene segment and a J gene segment was required. A rearrangement was called productive if the CDR3 had no stop codons and remained in frame with V and J, and every other rearrangement was called non-productive. CDR3 was defined by IMGT convention, running from the second conserved V-encoded cysteine to the conserved J-encoded phenylalanine. Sequences without an unambiguous match to a single V gene segment were excluded from the earlier analysis of a few hundred of the donors. An earlier analysis of 500 to 700 of the donors classified V segments as functional when productive rearrangements were above 56.7% and as segregating when the standard deviation between donors was above 5%. A statistical classification framework was developed to diagnose cytomegalovirus status using the catalog of TCR beta chain sequences. In a later analysis, V and J genes were assigned by comparing TCR nucleotide sequences against IMGT/GENE-DB human TR gene sequences. In a later analysis, CDR3 sequences and most-parsimonious VDJ recombination scenarios were assigned using the TCRdist pipeline. In a later analysis, every TCR beta chain was defined by the combination of its CDR3 amino acid sequence and its V-gene family, and reads without a unique V-gene family were dropped. In a later analysis, around 650 highly shared, low-generation-probability nucleotide sequences were removed to address suspected cross-contamination and a sequencing artifact. In a later analysis, a clonal expansion index for each public chain was calculated from normalized within-repertoire ranks of inferred template counts. In a later analysis, generation probabilities were computed with a VDJ recombination model fitted to out-of-frame rearrangements, and the resulting probabilities were checked against IGoR. Hypergeometric tests were used in a later analysis to score TCR-TCR, TCR-HLA and TCR-CMV co-occurrence, with a repertoire-size bias correction applied to the TCR pairs. A later analysis estimated false discovery rates by permuting HLA or CMV assignments 20 times. In a later analysis, co-occurring TCRs were grouped with DBSCAN, and TCRdist sequence similarity was added when clustering was performed within HLA-allele-positive subsets. Repertoires with fewer than 30,000 or more than 120,000 public chains, plus five repertoires with anomalous nucleotide sharing, were excluded from co-occurrence clustering. TCRdb mirrors the immuneACCESS table, restricted to in-frame sequences. Some clones are absent from its copies; in checked studies, under half trace to an unresolved V gene, and the reason for the others is unknown. The V and J calls and clone size are taken from that table; D and trimming were inferred from the DNA. This sample is represented by over 75,000 clones; about 79% of them were singletons. 2.5% to 3.5% of the sample is taken by the ten largest.

What was sequenced was PBMCs. The clonotype comes from a male donor in good health and CMV-seropositive. The chain was built from TRBV25-1 and TRBJ2-5; 7 bases in the junction line up with TRBD1. The sequence in DNA is TGTGCCAGCAGTGAACCGGCAGGGGGTCGGGAGACCCAGTACTTC. It is translated as CASSEPAGGRETQYF.